This is a list of T cell receptor beta chains from one sample in a study of CD8 T cells in ankylosing spondylitis. In TCRdb, the 5' RACE reads were re-called with MiXCR into one record per CDR3 protein. The profile shows 500,000 or so distinct CDR3 sequences, approximately 5.3% of them singletons. What was sequenced was blood, either unsorted or a sorted T cell fraction (not recorded which). Receptors originate from a male donor with ankylosing spondylitis. CDR3s include the opening cysteine and the closing phenylalanine or tryptophan. Each record gives: D gene, J gene, V gene, CDR3 length, clone size, CDR3 protein, CDR3 DNA. A D gene is named only where the DNA matches it firmly. Some rows have no size entry. The others give once, few or many, or a class for an expanded clone.

d_call: TRBD2; j_call: TRBJ2-1; v_call: TRBV4-2; cdr3_length: 15; clone_size: NA; cdr3_aa: CASSHWTSGGDEQFF; cdr3_nt: TGTGCCAGCAGCCACTGGACTAGCGGCGGGGATGAGCAGTTCTTC
d_call: TRBD2; j_call: TRBJ2-7; v_call: TRBV7-6; cdr3_length: 11; clone_size: few; cdr3_aa: CASSAGDSPYF; cdr3_nt: TGTGCCAGCAGCGCGGGGGACTCCCCGTACTTC
d_call: TRBD2; j_call: TRBJ2-1; v_call: TRBV20-1; cdr3_length: 14; clone_size: few; cdr3_aa: CSALVGSGSYEQFF; cdr3_nt: TGCAGTGCCCTGGTAGGTAGCGGGAGCTATGAGCAGTTCTTC
d_call: NA; j_call: TRBJ1-2; v_call: TRBV7-9; cdr3_length: 15; clone_size: NA; cdr3_aa: CASSLEWGSLSGYTF; cdr3_nt: TGTGCCAGCAGCTTAGAGTGGGGTTCACTGTCCGGCTACACCTTC
d_call: NA; j_call: TRBJ1-1; v_call: TRBV29-1; cdr3_length: 13; clone_size: many; cdr3_aa: CSVEDYRINEAFF; cdr3_nt: TGCAGCGTTGAAGACTATCGGATAAATGAAGCTTTCTTT
d_call: TRBD2; j_call: TRBJ2-1; v_call: TRBV5-1; cdr3_length: 14; clone_size: many; cdr3_aa: CASRPLAGDNEQFF; cdr3_nt: TGCGCCAGCAGGCCTCTAGCGGGAGACAATGAGCAGTTCTTC
d_call: NA; j_call: TRBJ2-7; v_call: TRBV10-3; cdr3_length: 13; clone_size: many; cdr3_aa: CAISGDGHYEQYF; cdr3_nt: TGTGCCATCAGTGGGGACGGGCACTACGAGCAGTACTTC
d_call: NA; j_call: TRBJ1-4; v_call: TRBV7-9; cdr3_length: 15; clone_size: many; cdr3_aa: CASSLRVRGWEKLFF; cdr3_nt: TGTGCCAGCAGCTTACGGGTCAGAGGCTGGGAAAAACTGTTTTTT
d_call: NA; j_call: TRBJ2-1; v_call: TRBV27; cdr3_length: 15; clone_size: few; cdr3_aa: CASSFVRASYNEQFF; cdr3_nt: TGTGCCAGCAGTTTCGTACGGGCGTCCTACAATGAGCAGTTCTTC
d_call: NA; j_call: TRBJ2-7; v_call: TRBV12-3/TRBV12-4; cdr3_length: 15; clone_size: many; cdr3_aa: CASSLEGGPGYEQYF; cdr3_nt: TGTGCCAGCAGCCTGGAGGGGGGCCCGGGCTACGAGCAGTACTTC
d_call: NA; j_call: TRBJ2-1; v_call: TRBV5-1; cdr3_length: 15; clone_size: many; cdr3_aa: CASSLGTSNFNEQFF; cdr3_nt: TGCGCCAGCAGCTTGGGAACTAGCAACTTCAATGAGCAGTTCTTC
d_call: TRBD1; j_call: TRBJ2-2; v_call: TRBV25-1; cdr3_length: 14; clone_size: NA; cdr3_aa: CASTDRVRTGELFF; cdr3_nt: TGTGCCAGCACTGACAGGGTTCGCACCGGGGAGCTGTTTTTT
d_call: NA; j_call: TRBJ1-1; v_call: TRBV5-2; cdr3_length: 14; clone_size: NA; cdr3_aa: CASSRGPLNTEAFF; cdr3_nt: TGTGCCAGCAGCCGCGGGCCCCTGAACACTGAAGCTTTCTTT
d_call: NA; j_call: TRBJ1-6; v_call: TRBV7-2; cdr3_length: 14; clone_size: many; cdr3_aa: CASSVGPRLSPLHF; cdr3_nt: TGTGCCAGCAGCGTCGGGCCTAGACTTTCACCCCTCCACTTT
d_call: NA; j_call: TRBJ1-5; v_call: TRBV5-6; cdr3_length: 13; clone_size: many; cdr3_aa: CASSLRQDQPQHF; cdr3_nt: TGTGCCAGCAGCTTGCGACAGGATCAGCCCCAGCATTTT
d_call: NA; j_call: TRBJ2-3; v_call: TRBV20-1; cdr3_length: 13; clone_size: NA; cdr3_aa: CSGTGTSTDTQYF; cdr3_nt: TGCAGTGGTACAGGGACTAGCACAGATACGCAGTATTTT
d_call: NA; j_call: TRBJ2-1; v_call: TRBV29-1; cdr3_length: 13; clone_size: NA; cdr3_aa: CSVATGFYNEQFF; cdr3_nt: TGCAGCGTCGCTACAGGGTTCTACAATGAGCAGTTCTTC
d_call: NA; j_call: TRBJ2-1; v_call: TRBV12-3/TRBV12-4; cdr3_length: 15; clone_size: many; cdr3_aa: CASSRSRGTGYEQFF; cdr3_nt: TGTGCCAGCAGTAGATCCAGGGGAACGGGCTATGAGCAGTTCTTC
d_call: NA; j_call: TRBJ2-2; v_call: TRBV20-1; cdr3_length: 16; clone_size: NA; cdr3_aa: CSARRGGASNTGELFF; cdr3_nt: TGCAGTGCTAGACGTGGGGGGGCCTCGAACACCGGGGAGCTGTTTTTT
d_call: TRBD2; j_call: TRBJ2-3; v_call: TRBV20-1; cdr3_length: 14; clone_size: many; cdr3_aa: CSARTGLATDTQYF; cdr3_nt: TGCAGTGCAAGAACGGGACTAGCGACAGATACGCAGTATTTT
d_call: TRBD1; j_call: TRBJ1-4; v_call: TRBV29-1; cdr3_length: 13; clone_size: many; cdr3_aa: CSVGDRVNEKLFF; cdr3_nt: TGCAGCGTTGGGGACAGAGTTAATGAAAAACTGTTTTTT
d_call: TRBD2; j_call: TRBJ2-5; v_call: TRBV4-3; cdr3_length: 16; clone_size: many; cdr3_aa: CASSQDLREGRETQYF; cdr3_nt: TGCGCCAGCAGCCAAGATTTGAGGGAGGGCCGAGAGACCCAGTACTTC
d_call: TRBD2; j_call: TRBJ2-3; v_call: TRBV10-3; cdr3_length: 16; clone_size: many; cdr3_aa: CAISEGLAGGTDTQYF; cdr3_nt: TGTGCCATCAGTGAGGGGCTAGCGGGGGGCACAGATACGCAGTATTTT
d_call: NA; j_call: TRBJ1-2; v_call: TRBV4-1; cdr3_length: 15; clone_size: NA; cdr3_aa: CASSHPGRRLYGYTF; cdr3_nt: TGCGCCAGCAGCCATCCGGGACGGAGACTCTATGGCTACACCTTC
d_call: NA; j_call: TRBJ2-7; v_call: TRBV28; cdr3_length: 15; clone_size: many; cdr3_aa: CASSPYRAYTYEQYF; cdr3_nt: TGTGCCAGCAGTCCCTACCGGGCTTACACCTACGAGCAGTACTTC
d_call: NA; j_call: TRBJ2-7; v_call: TRBV20-1; cdr3_length: 13; clone_size: NA; cdr3_aa: CSARDFGSYEQYF; cdr3_nt: TGCAGTGCTAGAGATTTCGGGAGCTACGAGCAGTACTTC